A single sample is the source of the 31 T cell receptor beta chains below, sequenced in a study of T cell responses to AZD1222 COVID-19 vaccine. Libraries were prepared by immunoSEQ multiplex PCR; TCRdb keeps only in-frame clonotypes and omits some of them. The table lists tens of thousands of clones, about 92% of them singletons, with about 3% in the top ten. The starting material was peripheral blood, obtained on day 0 of AZD1222 vaccination. The receptors derive from an adult in good health.

The chain carries TRBV19 and TRBJ2-1; TRBD2 matches at 7 bases. V dropped 5 bases and J dropped 9; count of bases not matched to a gene: 7. The CDR3 covers 13 residues. The V gene's germline CDR1 is LNHDA and CDR2 SQIVND (reference sequence). CDR3 loop: CASSVTSPTEQFF. Here the CDR3 DNA reads TGTGCCAGTAGTGTGACTAGCCCCACTGAGCAGTTCTTC.

The J gene is TRBJ1-6, the V gene TRBV5-1; no clear D gene. Germline CDR1 is SGHRS and CDR2 is YFSETQ. Trimming stripped 4 bases from V and 8 bases from J, with 10 bases between. The CDR3 is 13 residues long. CDR3 bases: TGCGCCAGCAGCCCCACTAATGATTCACCCCTCCACTTT. It translates to CASSPTNDSPLHF.

The V and J genes are TRBV5-1 and TRBJ2-7, with 9 bases aligning to TRBD1. Trimming cost V 4 bases and J 0 bases; bases outside gene matches: 5. In germline, CDR1 is SGHRS, CDR2 YFSETQ. CDR3 length equals 15 residues. The CDR3 loop reads CASSQGQGGSYEQYF. The CDR3, as DNA: TGCGCCAGCAGCCAGGGACAGGGTGGCTCCTACGAGCAGTACTTC.

The V call is TRBV7-9, the J call TRBJ2-7; no clear D. Germline CDR1 SEHNR, CDR2 FQNEAQ (reference sequence). CDR3 length: 14 amino acids. V gave up 5 bases and J gave up 2 bases, with 13 bases separating them. The CDR3 DNA follows: TGTGCCAGCAGCCCGAGGACGCCTACCTACGAGCAGTACTTC. Protein: CASSPRTPTYEQYF.

This clone was seen a handful of times. V is TRBV7-8 and J is TRBJ1-4; a weak D match, TRBD1 (5 bases). Between the trimmed V and J ends, which lost 7 bases and 4 bases, there was a span of 10 bases. Germline CDR1 is SGHVS and CDR2 is FQNEAQ. The CDR3 is made up of 13 amino acids. DNA of the CDR3: TGTGCCAGCACCGGGCAGGGTAATGAAAAACTGTTTTTT. Its protein product is CASTGQGNEKLFF.

The genes are TRBV18 and TRBJ2-1; D remains ambiguous. This CDR3 comprises 16 residues. Trimming stripped 3 bases from V and 0 bases from J, with 12 bases between. The germline gives CDR1 KGHSH, CDR2 LQKENI. The CDR3 sequence: CASSPPGSSSYNEQFF. The CDR3 region has the DNA TGTGCCAGCTCACCCCCAGGTTCGAGCTCCTACAATGAGCAGTTCTTC.

V usage is TRBV18 and J usage is TRBJ1-2; D remains ambiguous. Germline CDR1 and CDR2: KGHSH and LQKENI. The CDR3 consists of 12 residues. The V and J ends lost 2 bases and 8 bases respectively, with 9 bases between them. The CDR3 spells CASSPKGRGYTF. The CDR3 DNA reads TGTGCCAGCTCACCAAAAGGGAGAGGCTACACCTTC.

The chain employs TRBV7-6 and TRBJ1-3; D is perhaps TRBD1 (5 bases). Germline V CDR1 and CDR2: SGHVS, FNYEAQ. The V end was cut by 5 bases, the J end by 0 bases, with 11 bases between. This CDR3 comprises 15 residues. DNA for the CDR3: TGTGCCAGCAGCGAAGGGGCCTACTCTGGAAACACCATATATTTT. Translation: CASSEGAYSGNTIYF.

Only one count was recorded for this clone. This chain joins TRBV9 and TRBJ2-7; weak D call: TRBD1 (6 bases). Germline V CDR1 and CDR2: SGDLS, YYNGEE. The length of the CDR3 is 14 residues. V was pared by 0 bases and J by 3 bases, with 10 bases between. CDR3 region: CASSVGGTNYEQYF. CDR3 bases: TGTGCCAGCAGCGTAGGTGGGACAAACTACGAGCAGTACTTC.

This sequence joins TRBV4-2 and TRBJ1-1; D remains unclear. The V end lost 1 base, the J end lost 4 bases, and 13 bases lay between the germline ends. The CDR3 is made up of 15 amino acids. Germline CDR1 is LGHNA and CDR2 is YNFKEQ. CDR3 in amino acids: CASSQGDGVATEAFF. In DNA, the CDR3 is TGTGCCAGCAGCCAAGGTGACGGGGTTGCCACTGAAGCTTTCTTT.

The chain links TRBV5-6 to TRBJ1-1; D gene unclear. The V end lost 4 bases, the J end lost 1 base, and 5 bases lay between the germline ends. The CDR3 has 12 residues. The germline V gene encodes CDR1 SGHDT and CDR2 YYEEEE. The CDR3 reads CASSLKNTEAFF. For the CDR3, the DNA is TGTGCCAGCAGCCTTAAGAACACTGAAGCTTTCTTT.

This clone appeared a single time. The V call is TRBV21-1, the J call TRBJ2-7; TRBD2 was called by the table and not checked on the DNA. TRBV21-1 is classified as a pseudogene. This CDR3 region has 16 residues. CDR3 nucleotide sequence: TGTGCCAGCAGCAAAGTAAGCGGACTAGAGGTCTACGAGCAGTACTTC. This codes for CASSKVSGLEVYEQYF.

This chain joins TRBV14 and TRBJ2-6, with 7 bases lining up with TRBD1. V lost 5 bases and J lost 2; bases outside the gene matches: 9. CDR1 SGHDN and CDR2 FVKESK come from the germline V gene. There are 17 residues in the CDR3. The CDR3 region is CASSKYRGSAGANVLTF. In DNA form, the CDR3 reads TGTGCCAGCAGCAAGTACAGGGGTAGCGCTGGGGCCAACGTCCTGACTTTC.

This sequence joins TRBV5-1 and TRBJ1-1; D might be TRBD1 (5 bases). V was clipped by 0 bases and J by 4 bases, with 10 bases between them. Germline lookup yields CDR1 SGHRS and CDR2 YFSETQ. The CDR3 has 14 amino acids. Here the CDR3 reads CASSLVEGSTEAFF. DNA for the CDR3: TGCGCCAGCAGCTTGGTGGAGGGGAGCACTGAAGCTTTCTTT. The variable domain in full, completed from reference TRBV5-1 and TRBJ1-1, reads KAGVTQTPRYLIKTRGQQVTLSCSPISGHRSVSWYQQTPGQGLQFLFEYFSETQRNKGNFPGRFSGRQFSNSRSEMNVSTLELGDSALYLCASSLVEGSTEAFFGQGTRLTVV.

V and J are TRBV13 and TRBJ1-5; D not certain. Trimming removed 3 bases at V and 4 bases at J, with 10 bases between. This CDR3 has 14 residues. CDR1 and CDR2 (germline): PRHDT, FYEKMQ (reference sequence). The CDR3 nucleotides are TGTGCCAGCAGCTTGGGCCAGACAAATCAGCCCCAGCATTTT. This sequence encodes CASSLGQTNQPQHF. The whole variable domain, filled in from reference TRBV13 and TRBJ1-5, reads AAGVIQSPRHLIKEKRETATLKCYPIPRHDTVYWYQQGPGQDPQFLISFYEKMQSDKGSIPDRFSAQQFSDYHSELNMSSLELGDSALYFCASSLGQTNQPQHFGDGTRLSIL.

The rearrangement uses TRBV27 and TRBJ2-7; D ambiguous. V was pared by 3 bases and J by 3 bases, with 9 bases between. The CDR3 spans 13 residues. Germline CDR1 MNHEY, CDR2 SMNVEV (reference sequence). The CDR3 DNA is TGTGCCAGCAGTTTGCGGAAGAACTACGAGCAGTACTTC. This encodes CASSLRKNYEQYF.

J is TRBJ1-4 and V is TRBV5-1, with D perhaps TRBD1 (5 bases). Germline CDR1 reads SGHRS; CDR2 reads YFSETQ. Trimming took off 2 bases at V and 4 bases at J, with 9 bases between the two ends. The CDR3 is 14 amino acids. DNA of the CDR3: TGCGCCAGCAGCTTCACAGGCCTTAATGAAAAACTGTTTTTT. Translating gives CASSFTGLNEKLFF.

The chain joins TRBV9 to TRBJ1-2; the D gene is possibly TRBD1 (6 bases). From germline, CDR1 is SGDLS and CDR2 YYNGEE. The CDR3 sequence is 15 residues long. The V end was cut by 0 bases, the J end by 4 bases, with 13 bases between. The CDR3 here is CASSVGEGTSYGYTF. CDR3 nucleotide sequence: TGTGCCAGCAGCGTAGGTGAAGGGACATCCTATGGCTACACCTTC. The whole variable domain, remainder taken from reference TRBV9 and TRBJ1-2, is DSGVTQTPKHLITATGQRVTLRCSPRSGDLSVYWYQQSLDQGLQFLIQYYNGEERAKGNILERFSAQQFPDLHSELNLSSLELGDSALYFCASSVGEGTSYGYTFGSGTRLTVV.

This clone came up once. The gene calls are TRBV30 and TRBJ1-1; a weak D match, TRBD1 (5 bases). Germline assignment: CDR1 GTSNPN and CDR2 SVGIG (reference sequence). The CDR3 is 13 amino acids. Deletions cut 8 bases from V and 2 bases from J, with 15 bases between. The CDR3 spells CARRGGINTEAFF. DNA for the CDR3: TGTGCCCGAAGGGGAGGGATCAACACTGAAGCTTTCTTT.

V usage is TRBV6-2 or TRBV6-3 and J usage is TRBJ1-1; TRBD1 matches at 7 bases. V gave up 6 bases and J gave up 1 base; unmatched junction bases: 14. Germline CDR1 is MNHEY and CDR2 is SVGEGT. This CDR3 spans 17 amino acids. As DNA, the CDR3 is TGTGCCAGCAGCCCTCTTGACAGGGACGTTACGAACACTGAAGCTTTCTTT. Protein: CASSPLDRDVTNTEAFF.

The chain combines TRBV10-3 with TRBJ1-2; D remains unclear. This CDR3 contains 14 residues. V shed 0 bases and J shed 5 bases, with 10 bases lying between them. In germline, CDR1 is ENHRY, CDR2 SYGVKD. The CDR3 is CAISESGLGYGYTF. For the CDR3, the DNA is TGTGCCATCAGTGAGTCGGGGTTAGGGTATGGCTACACCTTC.

This chain joins TRBV4-2 and TRBJ2-7; D gene uncertain. The CDR3 runs to 14 residues. V was cut by 0 bases and J by 4 bases, with 10 bases left in between. Germline V lookup: CDR1 LGHNA, CDR2 YNFKEQ. In DNA form, the CDR3 reads TGTGCCAGCAGCCAAGAGACGAGAGGTTACGAGCAGTACTTC. Protein product: CASSQETRGYEQYF.

This clone appeared once. The chain is built from TRBV5-1 and TRBJ2-3, with 7 nucleotides matching TRBD1. With V trimmed by 2 bases and J by 10 bases, 7 bases remained unmatched. Germline V CDR1 and CDR2: SGHRS, YFSETQ. The CDR3 has 13 residues. Written as DNA, the CDR3 is TGCGCCAGCAGCTTCTCAGACAGGGAACCGCAGTATTTT. Translation: CASSFSDREPQYF.

The chain employs TRBV4-1 and TRBJ2-7; a weak D match, TRBD2 (5 bases). CDR3 length: 16 residues. CDR1 and CDR2 from the germline V gene are MGHRA and YSYEKL. Trimming shortened V by 0 bases and J by 2 bases, and 14 bases separated the two germline ends. The CDR3 protein is CASSQEVGVLTYEQYF. The CDR3 DNA follows: TGCGCCAGCAGCCAAGAGGTGGGAGTCTTGACCTACGAGCAGTACTTC.

CDR3 coding DNA: TGTGCCACCAGCAGAGGGGGGGACAACTCCTACGAGCAGTACTTC. Translation: CATSRGGDNSYEQYF. The rearrangement links TRBV15 to TRBJ2-7; possibly TRBD1 or TRBD2 for D (6 bases each). Germline V gives CDR1 LNHNV, CDR2 YYDKDF (reference sequence). CDR3 size: 15 residues. The V end was cut by 1 base, the J end by 0 bases, with 10 bases between. The full variable domain, with the rest looked up from reference TRBV15 and TRBJ2-7, is DAMVIQNPRYQVTQFGKPVTLSCSQTLNHNVMYWYQQKSSQAPKLLFHYYDKDFNNEADTPDNFQSRRPNTSFCFLDIRSPGLGDTAMYLCATSRGGDNSYEQYFGPGTRLTVT.

The gene calls are TRBV28 and TRBJ2-3; D may correspond to TRBD1 or TRBD2 (5 bases each). Deletions cut 2 bases from V and 5 bases from J, with 17 bases between. Looked up from germline, CDR1 is MDHEN and CDR2 is SYDVKM. The CDR3 totals 16 residues. CDR3 loop: CASSLRRGAEGDTQYF. DNA of the CDR3: TGTGCCAGCAGTTTAAGAAGAGGGGCCGAGGGAGATACGCAGTATTTT.

This clone turned up a few times. The chain links TRBV7-9 to TRBJ1-1; no clear D gene. V lost 6 bases to trimming and J lost 1 base, with 0 bases between them. The CDR3 extends over 10 amino acids. Germline CDR1 and CDR2: SEHNR and FQNEAQ (reference sequence). The CDR3 coding sequence is TGTGCCAGCAGGAACACTGAAGCTTTCTTT. Its translation: CASRNTEAFF.

The chain carries TRBV10-2 and TRBJ2-1; 7 bases line up with TRBD1. The junction had 4 bases not matched to a gene; V was cut back by 7 bases and J by 1 base. Germline CDR1 WSHSY, CDR2 SAAADI. The CDR3 is 14 residues long. The CDR3 region is CASMYRGSYNEQFF. Here the CDR3 DNA reads TGCGCCAGCATGTACAGGGGTTCCTACAATGAGCAGTTCTTC.

This sequence joins TRBV2 and TRBJ1-5; D is possibly TRBD1 (6 bases). Germline CDR1 is SNHLY and CDR2 is FYNNEI. The CDR3 totals 14 residues. V lost 4 bases and J 2 bases, leaving 9 bases between the germline ends. CDR3 DNA: TGTGCCAGCAGTGGGGGGCAAGGCAATCAGCCCCAGCATTTT. Translation: CASSGGQGNQPQHF.

The V gene is TRBV7-3, the J gene TRBJ2-6; the match to TRBD1 covers 7 bases. Trimming removed 5 bases from V and 0 bases from J; junction bases left unmatched: 7. There are 17 residues in the CDR3. The germline gives CDR1 SGHTA, CDR2 FQGTGA. The CDR3: CASSTGQAVSGANVLTF. The CDR3 DNA reads TGTGCCAGCAGCACAGGACAGGCAGTCTCTGGGGCCAACGTCCTGACTTTC.

This sequence joins TRBV27 and TRBJ1-2; 7 bases are a match to TRBD1. Trimming removed 3 bases from V and 4 bases from J; junction bases left unmatched: 11. The CDR3 sequence is 16 residues long. Germline V lookup: CDR1 MNHEY, CDR2 SMNVEV (reference sequence). CDR3 nucleotides: TGTGCCAGCAGTTTCTACATTTCGGGACAGCCCTATGGCTACACCTTC. The encoded protein is CASSFYISGQPYGYTF.